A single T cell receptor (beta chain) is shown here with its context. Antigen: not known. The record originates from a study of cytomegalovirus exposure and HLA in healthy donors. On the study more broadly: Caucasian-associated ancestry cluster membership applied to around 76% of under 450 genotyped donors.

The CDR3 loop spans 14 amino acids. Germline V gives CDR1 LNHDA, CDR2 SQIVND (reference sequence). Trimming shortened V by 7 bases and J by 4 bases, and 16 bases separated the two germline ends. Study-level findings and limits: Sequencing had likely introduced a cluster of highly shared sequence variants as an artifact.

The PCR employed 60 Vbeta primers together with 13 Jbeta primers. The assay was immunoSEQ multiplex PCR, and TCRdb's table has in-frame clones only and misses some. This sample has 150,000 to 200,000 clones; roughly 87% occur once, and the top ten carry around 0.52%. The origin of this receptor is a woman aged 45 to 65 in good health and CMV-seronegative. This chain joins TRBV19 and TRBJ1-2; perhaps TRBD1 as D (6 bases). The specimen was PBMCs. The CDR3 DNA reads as TGTGCCAGTACCCGGACAGAAGTGGGCTATGGCTACACCTTC. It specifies CASTRTEVGYGYTF.